This is a list of T cell receptor beta chains from one sample in a study of preoperative IRX-2 immunotherapy in early breast cancer. TCRdb's table, derived via immunoSEQ multiplex PCR, lists solely in-frame clones and lacks some. The sample contains approximately 96,000 clones, roughly 90% of which appear only once. The material was tumor tissue, obtained after IRX-2 immunotherapy. These receptors all stem from a human donor with breast cancer. Each CDR3 is given with its conserved first and last residue. The order of the fields is CDR3 length, clone size, D gene, J gene, V gene, CDR3 protein, CDR3 DNA. A D gene is named only where the DNA matches it firmly. Clone size is shown for a subset of rows, as once, few, many or a class of expanded clone.

>14|NA|TRBD1|TRBJ2-7|TRBV19
CASSLGQGAYEQYF
TGTGCCAGTAGCCTCGGACAGGGGGCCTACGAGCAGTACTTC
>14|NA|NA|TRBJ2-1|TRBV6-4
CASSYPRRSPEQFF
TGTGCCAGCAGTTACCCCCGTAGGTCCCCTGAGCAGTTCTTC
>12|NA|NA|TRBJ1-1|TRBV18
CASSPIRSEAFF
TGTGCCAGCTCACCAATACGGTCTGAAGCTTTCTTT
>13|NA|NA|TRBJ1-2|TRBV23-1
CASSRPLADGYTF
TGCGCCAGCAGTCGACCGCTGGCTGACGGCTACACCTTC
>14|few|NA|TRBJ1-3|TRBV6-8
CASTPTASGNTIYF
TGTGCCAGCACCCCGACAGCCTCTGGAAACACCATATATTTT
>13|NA|NA|TRBJ1-1|TRBV7-2
CASSLTVNTEAFF
TGTGCTAGCAGCTTGACGGTGAACACTGAAGCTTTCTTT
>15|NA|NA|TRBJ1-5|TRBV2
CASKPAKGGNQPQHF
TGTGCCAGCAAGCCAGCTAAGGGTGGCAATCAGCCCCAGCATTTT
>14|NA|NA|TRBJ1-1|TRBV7-6
CASSFQPPNTEAFF
TGTGCCAGCAGCTTCCAACCCCCTAACACTGAAGCTTTCTTT
>14|NA|NA|TRBJ2-7|TRBV5-1
CASSGQGASYEQYF
TGCGCCAGCAGCGGGCAGGGAGCATCTTACGAGCAGTACTTC
>13|NA|TRBD2|TRBJ2-3|TRBV6-4
CASRPSTSGGFGF
TGTGCCAGCAGGCCCTCGACTAGCGGGGGTTTTGGTTTT
>17|NA|NA|TRBJ1-3|TRBV7-1
CASSLRGRASSGNTIYF
TGTGCCAGCAGCTTAAGGGGAAGGGCAAGCTCTGGAAACACCATATATTTT
>15|NA|TRBD2|TRBJ2-5|TRBV7-1
CASSTPREYQETQYF
TGTGCCAGCAGCACACCGCGGGAGTACCAAGAGACCCAGTACTTC
>15|NA|NA|TRBJ1-2|TRBV28
CASRAGSGLNYGYTF
TGTGCCAGCAGAGCCGGGTCAGGGCTGAACTATGGCTACACCTTC
>12|NA|NA|TRBJ2-3|TRBV6-8
CAGNGGTDTQYF
TGTGCCGGCAATGGGGGGACAGATACGCAGTATTTT
>15|NA|NA|TRBJ2-7|TRBV28
CASSPSEAVTYEQYF
TGTGCCAGCAGTCCCTCTGAAGCAGTTACCTACGAGCAGTACTTC
>13|NA|NA|TRBJ1-1|TRBV7-2
CASSPQMNTEAFF
TGTGCCAGCAGCCCTCAAATGAACACTGAAGCTTTCTTT
>14|NA|TRBD2|TRBJ2-2|TRBV19
CASSITSVTGELFF
TGTGCCAGTAGTATTACTAGCGTCACCGGGGAGCTGTTTTTT
>15|once|NA|TRBJ2-3|TRBV1
CASVPGLGVSDTQYF
TGCGCCAGCGTCCCGGGACTCGGGGTGTCAGATACGCAGTATTTT
>14|NA|NA|TRBJ2-1|TRBV14
CASSQLGTNNEQFF
TGTGCCAGCAGCCAACTGGGGACAAACAATGAGCAGTTCTTC
>18|NA|TRBD2|TRBJ2-3|TRBV30
CAWKHPPGLAGGTDTQYF
TGTGCCTGGAAACACCCGCCGGGACTAGCGGGAGGGACAGATACGCAGTATTTT
>13|NA|NA|TRBJ1-1|TRBV10-2
CASSGVGNTEAFF
TGCGCCAGCAGTGGGGTGGGAAACACTGAAGCTTTCTTT
>18|NA|TRBD1|TRBJ1-5|TRBV28
CASGSYSYRGVGNQPQHF
TGTGCCAGCGGGTCGTACAGCTACAGGGGAGTAGGCAATCAGCCCCAGCATTTT
>17|NA|TRBD1|TRBJ2-5|TRBV11-3
CASSLVGGRDSQETQYF
TGTGCCAGCAGCTTAGTCGGCGGACGGGACAGCCAAGAGACCCAGTACTTC
>14|NA|NA|TRBJ2-1|TRBV11-3
CASSLVGGYNEQFF
TGTGCCAGCAGCTTAGTGGGCGGCTACAATGAGCAGTTCTTC
>15|NA|NA|TRBJ2-7|TRBV6-8
CASRNTGSGSYEQYF
TGTGCCAGCAGAAATACAGGGAGTGGGTCCTACGAGCAGTACTTC
>15|NA|TRBD2|TRBJ2-2|TRBV5-1
CASSFSGGSTGELFF
TGCGCCAGCAGCTTTAGCGGGGGGTCCACCGGGGAGCTATTTTTT
>15|once|NA|TRBJ1-2|TRBV19
CASRSFRETNYGYTF
TGTGCCAGTAGGAGCTTCAGGGAAACCAACTATGGCTACACCTTC
>12|NA|NA|TRBJ1-1|TRBV9
CASSKDSIEAFF
TGTGCCAGCAGTAAAGATAGTATTGAAGCTTTCTTT
>14|NA|NA|TRBJ2-6|TRBV5-1
CASSSVGLTNVLTF
TGCGCCAGCAGCTCCGTCGGCCTGACCAACGTCCTGACTTTC
>12|NA|NA|TRBJ2-7|TRBV28
CASNEGAYEQYF
TGTGCCAGCAACGAGGGGGCCTACGAGCAGTACTTC
>14|NA|NA|TRBJ2-1|TRBV5-1
CASSSGLIGGEQFF
TGCGCCAGCAGCTCGGGCCTCATCGGAGGTGAGCAGTTCTTC
>13|NA|TRBD1|TRBJ1-2|TRBV29-1
CSTRQGENYGYTF
TGCAGCACACGACAGGGAGAGAACTATGGCTACACCTTC
>15|NA|NA|TRBJ1-3|TRBV11-3
CASSRWTATGNTIYF
TGTGCCAGCAGCAGATGGACAGCAACTGGAAACACCATATATTTT
>16|NA|TRBD2|TRBJ2-3|TRBV10-2
CASSGTSGMGTDTQYF
TGCGCCAGCAGTGGGACTAGCGGGATGGGCACAGATACGCAGTATTTT
>13|NA|NA|TRBJ1-2|TRBV30
CAWSTGLVGGYTF
TGTGCCTGGAGTACAGGACTGGTAGGGGGCTACACCTTC
>15|NA|NA|TRBJ1-1|TRBV28
CASSLSPFRYTEAFF
TGTGCCAGCAGTTTAAGCCCCTTTAGGTACACTGAAGCTTTCTTT
>13|NA|NA|TRBJ2-7|TRBV4-1
CASSQDIGYEQYF
TGCGCCAGCAGCCAAGATATTGGCTACGAGCAGTACTTC
>14|NA|NA|TRBJ1-2|TRBV28
CASSLRGRRFGYTF
TGTGCCAGCAGTTTACGAGGACGTCGGTTTGGCTACACCTTC
>16|NA|NA|TRBJ1-1|TRBV19
CASSLSATIRDTEAFF
TGTGCCAGTAGTCTTTCGGCAACAATTCGGGACACTGAAGCTTTCTTT
>14|NA|NA|TRBJ1-4|TRBV28
CASRGGVHNEKLFF
TGTGCCAGCAGAGGGGGGGTTCACAATGAAAAACTGTTTTTT
>14|NA|TRBD1|TRBJ1-5|TRBV15
CATSGQGFNQPQHF
TGTGCCACCAGCGGACAGGGTTTCAATCAGCCCCAGCATTTT
>14|NA|NA|TRBJ2-7|TRBV22-1
CASSSLGQGDEQYF
TGTGCCAGCAGTTCCCTGGGACAGGGGGACGAGCAGTACTTC
>16|NA|TRBD1|TRBJ1-2|TRBV30
CAWRPEDRGLGYGYTF
TGTGCCTGGAGGCCGGAGGACAGGGGATTAGGCTATGGCTACACCTTC
>12|NA|NA|TRBJ1-2|TRBV28
CASSPPYDGYTF
TGTGCCAGCAGCCCTCCTTACGATGGCTACACCTTC
>18|NA|TRBD2|TRBJ2-1|TRBV10-3
CAISESALAGASYNEQFF
TGTGCCATCAGTGAGTCGGCGTTAGCGGGTGCCTCCTACAATGAGCAGTTCTTC
>13|NA|NA|TRBJ1-1|TRBV7-4
CASNKMGDTEAFF
TGTGCCAGCAATAAAATGGGGGACACTGAAGCTTTCTTT
>15|NA|NA|TRBJ2-3|TRBV11-3
CASRLSWGPVDTQYF
TGTGCCAGCAGATTATCTTGGGGGCCGGTGGATACGCAGTATTTT
>13|NA|NA|TRBJ1-5|TRBV28
CASSLAGLRPQHF
TGTGCCAGCAGTTTGGCAGGGCTTAGGCCCCAGCATTTT
>14|NA|TRBD2|TRBJ2-7|TRBV6-8
CASGKRGVYLEQYF
TGTGCCAGCGGAAAGCGGGGAGTTTACCTCGAGCAGTACTTC
>15|NA|TRBD1|TRBJ2-7|TRBV5-1
CASSLAGTGYYEQYF
TGCGCCAGCAGCTTGGCCGGGACAGGGTACTACGAGCAGTACTTC
>15|NA|NA|TRBJ1-1|TRBV6-8
CASSYIRVSNTEAFF
TGTGCCAGCAGTTATATCCGGGTTTCAAACACTGAAGCTTTCTTT
>17|few|TRBD1|TRBJ2-5|TRBV11-3
CASSPGQGPAWGETQYF
TGTGCCAGCAGCCCGGGACAGGGACCGGCATGGGGAGAGACCCAGTACTTC
>15|NA|TRBD1|TRBJ1-5|TRBV5-1
CASSPGDRVDQPQHF
TGCGCCAGCAGCCCTGGGGACAGGGTAGATCAGCCCCAGCATTTT
>13|NA|NA|TRBJ1-3|TRBV6-8
CASTASSGNIIYF
TGTGCCAGCACTGCAAGCTCTGGAAACATCATATATTTT
>13|NA|NA|TRBJ1-4|TRBV30
CAWSGSNNEKLFF
TGTGCCTGGAGTGGTTCAAACAATGAAAAACTGTTTTTT